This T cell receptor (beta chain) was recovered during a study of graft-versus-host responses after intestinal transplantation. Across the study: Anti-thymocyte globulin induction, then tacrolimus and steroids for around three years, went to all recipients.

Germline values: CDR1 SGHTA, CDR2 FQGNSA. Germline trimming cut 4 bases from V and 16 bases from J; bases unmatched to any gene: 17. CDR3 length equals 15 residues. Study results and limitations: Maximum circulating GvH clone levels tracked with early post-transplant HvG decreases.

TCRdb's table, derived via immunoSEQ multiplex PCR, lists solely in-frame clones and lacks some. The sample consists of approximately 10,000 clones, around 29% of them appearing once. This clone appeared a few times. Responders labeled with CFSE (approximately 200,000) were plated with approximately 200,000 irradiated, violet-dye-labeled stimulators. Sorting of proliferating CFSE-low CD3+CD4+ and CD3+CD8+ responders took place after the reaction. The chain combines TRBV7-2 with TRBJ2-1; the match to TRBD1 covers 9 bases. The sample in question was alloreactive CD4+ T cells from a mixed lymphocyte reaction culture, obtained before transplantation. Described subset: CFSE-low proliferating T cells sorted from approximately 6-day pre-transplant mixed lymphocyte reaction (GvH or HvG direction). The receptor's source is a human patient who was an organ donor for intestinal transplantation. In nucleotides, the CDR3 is TGTGCCAGCAGCTACGATATCCAGAGGACAGGGGTTTTCTTCTTC. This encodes CASSYDIQRTGVFFF.